What follows are 27 T cell receptor beta chains derived from one specimen sequenced in a study of blood T cells in healthy people across ages. For the second PCR, which ran for 7 to 11 cycles, a sample-barcoded 5' primer and a J-beta primer mix were used. TCRdb reprocessed the 5' RACE reads via MiXCR and lists one record per CDR3 protein. Among fewer than 1,000,000 distinct CDR3 sequences listed, roughly 44% were seen once. What was sequenced was blood. Receptor source: a man between 60 and 70 years old in good health.

This rearrangement joins TRBV11-2 to TRBJ2-1, with unresolved D. CDR3 size: 13 residues. Germline lookup yields CDR1 SGHAT and CDR2 FQNNGV. V lost 0 bases, J lost 9 bases, and 9 bases lay in between. This chain's CDR3 is CASSLDRAREQFF. Here the CDR3 DNA reads TGTGCCAGCAGCTTAGATCGGGCCCGTGAGCAGTTCTTC. The full variable domain, completed using reference TRBV11-2 and TRBJ2-1, is EAGVAQSPRYKIIEKRQSVAFWCNPISGHATLYWYQQILGQGPKLLIQFQNNGVVDDSQLPKDRFSAERLKGVDSTLKIQPAKLEDSAVYLCASSLDRAREQFFGPGTRLTVL.

CDR3: CASSTTGGVFVNEQFF. CDR3 DNA: TGTGCCAGCAGCACGACAGGGGGCGTTTTCGTGAATGAGCAGTTCTTC. The chain links TRBV11-3 to TRBJ2-1; 10 nucleotides match TRBD1. Germline V gene data show CDR1 as SGHNT and CDR2 as YENEEA. CDR3 length equals 16 residues. V lost 5 bases to trimming and J lost 7 bases; unmatched junction nucleotides: 11.

This clonotype appeared a few times. The chain employs TRBV7-9 and TRBJ1-1; D is uncertain. V lost 1 base to trimming and J lost 1 base, with 10 bases between them. This CDR3 region has 15 residues. Per germline, CDR1 SEHNR and CDR2 FQNEAQ (reference sequence). CDR3: CASSLVWPSNTEAFF. DNA for the CDR3: TGTGCCAGCAGCTTAGTGTGGCCGTCGAACACTGAAGCTTTCTTT.

The chain employs TRBV20-1 and TRBJ1-2, with D perhaps TRBD1 (6 bases). The CDR3 totals 18 residues. V lost 3 bases to trimming and J lost 0 bases, with 23 bases between them. CDR1 DFQATT and CDR2 SNEGSKA come from the germline V gene (reference sequence). CDR3 residues: CSASGWGRLSLTNYGYTF. The CDR3 nucleotides read TGCAGTGCTAGTGGCTGGGGGCGACTCTCCCTGACTAACTATGGCTACACCTTC.

V is TRBV5-4 and J is TRBJ2-7; 10 bases fit TRBD2. Trimming cost V 3 bases and J 0 bases; bases outside gene matches: 6. CDR1 and CDR2 (germline): SGHNT, YYREEE (reference sequence). The CDR3 spans 16 residues. CDR3 nucleotide sequence: TGTGCCAGCAGCTCTCCAGGGACTAGCGACTCCTACGAGCAGTACTTC. It codes for CASSSPGTSDSYEQYF.

V gene TRBV5-5 combines with J gene TRBJ2-2; the D gene could be TRBD1 or TRBD2 (5 bases each). Germline CDR1 SGHKS, CDR2 YYEKEE (reference sequence). The CDR3 is 15 residues long. V lost 1 base, J lost 3 bases, and 10 bases lay in between. The CDR3 protein is CASSLMGVDTGELFF. The DNA of the CDR3 is TGTGCCAGCAGCTTGATGGGGGTGGACACCGGGGAGCTGTTTTTT.

The V gene is TRBV5-1, the J gene TRBJ2-4; D is uncertain. The assigned J gene may be wrong: the sequence end matches TRBJ2-7 better. Germline V gene sequence: CDR1 SGHRS, CDR2 YFSETQ. CDR3 length equals 15 residues. CDR3 protein: CASSLDAPGHYEQYF. The CDR3 region has the DNA TGCGCCAGCAGCTTGGACGCCCCGGGCCACTACGAGCAGTACTTC.

The chain is built from TRBV7-2 and TRBJ1-4; D gene unclear. Germline V gives CDR1 SGHTA, CDR2 FQGNSA. This CDR3 contains 14 residues. Trimming pared 1 base from V and 4 bases from J, leaving 7 bases between. The CDR3 region has the DNA TGTGCCAGCAGCTTAGGAGTACATAATGAAAAACTGTTTTTT. It encodes CASSLGVHNEKLFF. The whole variable domain, remainder taken from reference TRBV7-2 and TRBJ1-4, is GAGVSQSPSNKVTEKGKDVELRCDPISGHTALYWYRQSLGQGLEFLIYFQGNSAPDKSGLPSDRFSAERTGGSVSTLTIQRTQQEDSAVYLCASSLGVHNEKLFFGSGTQLSVL.

This clonotype was detected only a few times. The chain uses TRBV7-2 and TRBJ2-3; 7 bases agree with TRBD2. Looked up from germline, CDR1 is SGHTA and CDR2 is FQGNSA. The CDR3 extends over 18 amino acids. V shed 1 base and J 2 bases; nucleotides not matched to a gene: 12. CDR3: CASSLVRPLGGTTDTQYF. The CDR3 bases are TGTGCCAGCAGCTTAGTCCGGCCACTGGGGGGGACCACAGATACGCAGTATTTT.

This clonotype was counted between two and nine times. This chain uses TRBV12-3 or TRBV12-4 with TRBJ1-1; TRBD1 is a possible D gene (6 bases). Deletions cut 7 bases from V and 2 bases from J, with 11 bases between. The CDR3 consists of 13 residues. In DNA form, the CDR3 reads TGTGCCAGCAATACAGGGATAAACACTGAAGCTTTCTTT. Translated: CASNTGINTEAFF.

The chain has TRBV7-9 and TRBJ2-5, with D possibly matching TRBD1 (7 bases). Trimming removed 5 bases from V and 11 bases from J, with 27 bases in between. The CDR3 consists of 16 residues. Germline CDR1 is SEHNR and CDR2 is FQNEAQ (reference sequence). CDR3 protein: CASSRPSGGRRNEQYF. The CDR3 DNA sequence: TGTGCCAGCAGCCGGCCCTCAGGGGGGCGAAGGAATGAGCAGTACTTC.

The rearrangement links TRBV4-1 to TRBJ2-7; D remains unclear. From germline, CDR1 is MGHRA and CDR2 YSYEKL. The CDR3 runs to 15 residues. The V gene lost 1 base and the J gene lost 3 bases, with 13 bases spanning the gap. The CDR3 DNA follows: TGCGCCAGCAGCCAAGGAACCAGCAGACTCTACGAGCAGTACTTC. This codes for CASSQGTSRLYEQYF.

This clonotype was seen a handful of times. This sequence joins TRBV3-1 and TRBJ2-7, with D unresolved. Trimming cost V 6 bases and J 1 base, with 13 bases left between them. Germline V CDR1 and CDR2: LGHDT, YNNKEL (reference sequence). This CDR3 region has 14 residues. The CDR3 protein is CASSLLQKSYEQYF. CDR3 sequence (DNA): TGTGCCAGCAGTCTCCTCCAGAAGTCCTACGAGCAGTACTTC.

The CDR3: CASTLGGPDGYTF. DNA for the CDR3: TGTGCCAGCACCTTGGGGGGGCCGGACGGCTACACCTTC. This chain joins TRBV12-3 or TRBV12-4 and TRBJ1-2, with a tentative D call TRBD1 (6 bases). This CDR3 spans 13 amino acids. V was clipped by 7 bases and J by 8 bases, with 17 bases between them.

With respect to this clonotype: A much larger clonotype is one base distant, so this may be a read error. This chain uses TRBV6-1 with TRBJ1-2, with D uncertain. V was clipped by 8 bases and J by 11 bases, with 18 bases between them. The germline V gene has CDR1 MNHNS and CDR2 SASEGT. This CDR3 is built from 12 residues. The CDR3 sequence: CASETHSYGYTF. In DNA form, the CDR3 reads TGTGCCAGCGAAACGCACTCCTACGGTTACACCTTC.

For this clonotype: A much larger clone sits a single nucleotide away, making a read error possible. This chain joins TRBV12-5 and TRBJ2-7; no definite D call. This CDR3 comprises 15 residues. Germline CDR1 reads LGHNT; CDR2 reads FRNRAP. The CDR3 sequence is CASGLRKDGSYVQYF. In DNA, the CDR3 is TGTGCTAGTGGTTTGAGAAAGGACGGCTCCTACGTGCAGTACTTC.

The chain recombines TRBV12-3 or TRBV12-4 with TRBJ2-2; TRBD2 agrees at 13 bases. V was pared by 5 bases and J by 6 bases, with 12 bases of the junction left unmatched. This CDR3 is built from 18 residues. The CDR3, as DNA: TGTGCCAGCAGTCCCCCCCCCGAACTAGCGGGGGGGTCCGGGGAGCTGTTTTTT. Its protein is CASSPPPELAGGSGELFF.

The rearrangement links TRBV7-9 to TRBJ1-2; D not certain. Trimming left V 0 bases short and J 4 bases short, with 9 bases between. The CDR3 length is 14 residues. CDR1 is SEHNR, CDR2 FQNEAQ, per germline (reference sequence). DNA of the CDR3: TGTGCCAGCAGCTTAGCTCGGGCCTCCTATGGCTACACCTTC. It is translated as CASSLARASYGYTF. Drawing the rest from reference TRBV7-9 and TRBJ1-2, the complete variable domain is DTGVSQNPRHKITKRGQNVTFRCDPISEHNRLYWYRQTLGQGPEFLTYFQNEAQLEKSRLLSDRFSAERPKGSFSTLEIQRTEQGDSAMYLCASSLARASYGYTFGSGTRLTVV.

The chain combines TRBV18 with TRBJ2-7; D not certain. This CDR3 is built from 13 residues. Deletions cut 0 bases from V and 6 bases from J, with 9 bases between. CDR1 and CDR2 from the germline V gene are KGHSH and LQKENI. CDR3 amino acids: CASSPPALREQYF. The CDR3, as DNA: TGTGCCAGCTCACCACCGGCCTTACGCGAGCAGTACTTC.

With regard to this clonotype: The junction departs from the called germline gene at one end, perhaps through a read error. The chain links TRBV20-1 to TRBJ2-3; D possibly corresponds to TRBD2 (6 bases). Germline V gives CDR1 DFQATT, CDR2 SNEGSKA (reference sequence). The length of the CDR3 is 14 residues. The CDR3 reads CSASLWGGTDTQYF. The DNA for the CDR3 is TGCAGCGCTAGTTTGTGGGGGGGCACAGATACGCAGTATTTT.

In its sample, this clonotype was seen a few times. The genes are TRBV7-2 and TRBJ2-1; D may be TRBD1 (6 bases). This CDR3 comprises 16 residues. V was shortened by 6 bases and J by 0 bases, with 15 bases between the two germline ends. The germline gives CDR1 SGHTA, CDR2 FQGNSA. As DNA, the CDR3 is TGTGCCAGCAGTTTGGGCAGGGGCCCCTCCTACAATGAGCAGTTCTTC. It yields the protein CASSLGRGPSYNEQFF. Variable domain in full (rest from reference TRBV7-2 and TRBJ2-1): GAGVSQSPSNKVTEKGKDVELRCDPISGHTALYWYRQSLGQGLEFLIYFQGNSAPDKSGLPSDRFSAERTGGSVSTLTIQRTQQEDSAVYLCASSLGRGPSYNEQFFGPGTRLTVL.

There are a few counts of this clonotype. The J gene is TRBJ2-7, the V gene TRBV6-6; TRBD2 is a possible D gene (5 bases). CDR1 is MNHNY, CDR2 SVGAGI, per germline (reference sequence). Trimming removed 2 bases from V and 3 bases from J, with 11 bases in between. The CDR3 contains 14 residues. The CDR3 sequence is CASSYRGQNYEQYF. CDR3 bases: TGTGCCAGCAGTTACAGAGGGCAGAACTACGAGCAGTACTTC.

This clonotype was found a few times. The chain combines TRBV6-2 or TRBV6-3 with TRBJ2-1, with D possibly being TRBD2 (7 bases). Deletions cut 4 bases from V and 5 bases from J, with 18 bases between. This CDR3 has 16 amino acids. Germline loops: CDR1 MNHEY, CDR2 SVGEGT. CDR3 amino acids: CASSSQGGGQNNEQFF. The CDR3 bases are TGTGCCAGCAGTTCCCAGGGCGGGGGACAAAACAATGAGCAGTTCTTC.

This clonotype was detected only a few times. V gene TRBV12-3 or TRBV12-4 combines with J gene TRBJ2-4, with D maybe TRBD2 (6 bases). Near its end, the DNA agrees better with TRBJ2-5, so the J call may be wrong. The CDR3 runs to 14 residues. The CDR3 DNA reads as TGTGCCAGCAGTTTAGACCCGGGACTGGAGACCCAGTACTTC. Translation: CASSLDPGLETQYF.

This clonotype was detected a few times. The rearrangement uses TRBV4-3 and TRBJ2-7; D gene ambiguous. Trimming shortened V by 4 bases and J by 3 bases, and 10 bases separated the two germline ends. This CDR3 has 13 residues. Germline V gene sequence: CDR1 LGHNA, CDR2 YSLEER. In nucleotides, the CDR3 is TGCGCCAGCAGCCTAACGGCAGGCTACGAGCAGTACTTC. This sequence encodes CASSLTAGYEQYF.

This rearrangement joins TRBV6-5 to TRBJ2-5; D gene uncertain. V was shortened by 6 bases and J by 5 bases, with 7 bases between the two germline ends. There are 11 residues in the CDR3. CDR1 and CDR2 (germline): MNHEY, SVGAGI. CDR3 residues: CASRETETQYF. For the CDR3, the DNA is TGTGCCAGCAGAGAAACGGAGACCCAGTACTTC.

This clonotype was observed a few times. V is TRBV10-3 and J is TRBJ2-1; 8 nucleotides match TRBD1. The V gene's germline CDR1 is ENHRY and CDR2 SYGVKD. The CDR3 runs 15 residues. The trim removed 10 bases at V and 4 bases at J, leaving 12 bases unmatched. CDR3 coding DNA: TGTGCCAGCGCTACCGGACAGGGATTTTACAATGAGCAGTTCTTC. Amino acid sequence: CASATGQGFYNEQFF.